Described below is a single T cell receptor (beta chain) sequence and its context. Its antigen is unknown. The protocol was immunoSEQ multiplex PCR, while the TCRdb copy is restricted to in-frame clones and leaves out a portion. The sample lists around 250,000 clones, 70% to 90% seen once, with under 3% in the top ten. The treatment denotes: 19 received Ad26.COV2.S at low or high dose, single or two shots; about 5 received placebo; per-sample allocation not given. Sampling was done on day 63 after the first vaccine or placebo injection. An adult donor aged 18-55 years was enrolled in Boston. Vaccination used an Ad26 vector expressing Wuhan-strain SARS-CoV-2 spike. This sample is drawn from a study of Ad26.COV2.S vaccination and SARS-CoV-2 variants. Study-level information: The COV1001 Ad26.COV2.S trial arm included the donor.

Study-level points and caveats: Post-vaccination breadth of spike-specific CD8+ and CD4+ T cell responses was reportedly substantial.

The sequencing here drew on peripheral blood, taken in a trial of Ad26.COV2.S vaccine versus placebo. The clonotype originates from a person aged 18-60 years who received the Ad26.COV2.S COVID-19 vaccine or a placebo.

The CDR3: CASRSPGSSRAKADEQFF. The DNA of the CDR3 is TGTGCCAGCAGGTCCCCAGGGAGCAGTCGAGCGAAAGCTGATGAGCAGTTCTTC. V and J are TRBV7-3 and TRBJ2-1, with D perhaps being TRBD1 or TRBD2 (5 bases each). Germline assignment: CDR1 SGHTA and CDR2 FQGTGA. Trimming took off 6 bases at V and 8 bases at J, with 29 bases between the two ends. The CDR3 is made up of 18 amino acids.